A selection of T cell receptor beta chains follows, all from one sample in a study of spatial heterogeneity in lung cancer. TCRdb recomputed calls from the 5' RACE reads with MiXCR, one row per CDR3 protein. The table records 60,000 or so distinct CDR3 sequences, roughly 6.4% of them present only once. Sequencing was performed on PBMCs, taken at surgery. The receptors here all came from a female donor with early-stage non-small cell lung cancer. Both conserved end residues are part of each CDR3. The D gene is left open where the match is weak. Clone size is stated in some rows and not others, as once, few, many or a class when expanded.

clone_size j_call d_call v_call cdr3_aa cdr3_nt
many TRBJ2-5 - TRBV14 CASSQEGEIGGIQETQYF TGTGCCAGCAGCCAAGAGGGTGAGATAGGGGGAATCCAAGAGACCCAGTACTTC
many TRBJ2-1 TRBD2 TRBV2 CASSDLTSGEYNEQFF TGTGCCAGCAGTGATCTGACTAGCGGGGAATACAATGAGCAGTTCTTC
many TRBJ1-1 - TRBV28 CASTANTEAFF TGTGCCAGCACCGCAAACACTGAAGCTTTCTTT
few TRBJ2-7 - TRBV7-3 CASSPSGRGYEQYF -
many TRBJ2-2 TRBD2 TRBV28 CASSLSGLAGTSGELFF TGTGCCAGCAGTTTATCGGGACTAGCGGGAACATCCGGGGAGCTGTTTTTT
- TRBJ2-2 - TRBV12-3/TRBV12-4 CASIWTANTGELFF TGTGCCAGCATTTGGACAGCGAACACCGGGGAGCTGTTTTTT
many TRBJ1-4 - TRBV11-2 CASSPRATNEKLFF TGTGCCAGCAGTCCCCGCGCAACTAATGAAAAACTGTTTTTT
- TRBJ2-2 - TRBV20-1 CSARGPPGLSTGELFF TGCAGTGCTAGGGGACCCCCTGGGCTCAGCACCGGGGAGCTGTTTTTT
few TRBJ2-2 TRBD2 TRBV19 CASSISLAGAPWELFF TGTGCCAGTAGTATAAGTCTAGCGGGAGCCCCATGGGAGCTGTTTTTT
- TRBJ2-7 - TRBV5-6 CASRGEGGETPSYEQYF TGTGCCAGCAGGGGAGAAGGGGGAGAAACCCCCTCCTACGAGCAGTACTTC
- TRBJ1-1 - TRBV18 CASSSGTMNTEAFF TGTGCCAGCTCATCAGGGACAATGAACACTGAAGCTTTCTTT
many TRBJ1-5 TRBD1 TRBV12-3/TRBV12-4 CASRGTGGNQPQHF TGTGCCAGCAGGGGGACAGGAGGCAATCAGCCCCAGCATTTT
many TRBJ1-6 TRBD1 TRBV20-1 CSARDGDRGYNSPLHF TGCAGTGCTAGAGATGGGGACAGGGGATATAATTCACCCCTCCACTTT
many TRBJ2-3 - TRBV3-1 CASSQGRGDTQYF TGTGCCAGCAGCCAAGGCCGGGGAGATACGCAGTATTTT
many TRBJ1-3 TRBD1 TRBV7-9 CAGSRTGANSGNTIYF TGTGCCGGCAGTCGGACAGGGGCGAACTCTGGAAACACCATATATTTT
many TRBJ2-7 TRBD1 TRBV5-5 CASIRQGAPYEQYF TGTGCCAGCATCAGACAGGGGGCCCCCTACGAGCAGTACTTC
many TRBJ1-2 - TRBV12-3/TRBV12-4 CASSTSDRNYGYTF TGTGCCAGCAGTACCTCCGACAGAAACTATGGCTACACCTTC
- TRBJ1-3 - TRBV2 CASSGQVGNTIYF TGTGCCAGCAGTGGGCAGGTTGGAAACACCATATATTTT
few TRBJ1-2 - TRBV19 CASSIGRSNYGYTF TGTGCCAGTAGTATAGGGCGGAGCAACTATGGCTACACCTTC
few TRBJ2-7 TRBD1 TRBV5-5 CASRRTGAYEQYF TGTGCCAGCAGACGGACAGGGGCCTACGAGCAGTACTTC
many TRBJ2-1 - TRBV20-1 CSAYFSGNEQFF TGCAGTGCTTATTTTAGCGGCAATGAGCAGTTCTTC
- TRBJ2-3 - TRBV18 CASSPDPGPTTDTQYF TGTGCCAGCTCACCAGACCCGGGACCGACCACAGATACGCAGTATTTT
once TRBJ2-1 TRBD2 TRBV12-3/TRBV12-4 CASSLLRGTSGRATHNEQFF TGTGCCAGCAGTTTATTGAGGGGGACTAGCGGGAGGGCAACCCACAATGAGCAGTTCTTC
- TRBJ1-5 - TRBV6-1 CASSPSGSNQPQHF TGTGCCAGCAGTCCCTCGGGGAGCAATCAGCCCCAGCATTTT
many TRBJ2-1 - TRBV6-2/TRBV6-3 CASSREGEQFF TGTGCCAGCAGTCGGGAAGGTGAGCAGTTCTTC
few TRBJ1-4 TRBD1 TRBV20-1 CSASRTGPHEKLFF TGCAGTGCTAGCAGGACAGGACCCCATGAAAAACTGTTTTTT
few TRBJ2-1 TRBD2 TRBV9 CASSTRSQGLAGGHDEQFF TGTGCCAGCAGCACCCGTAGCCAGGGACTAGCGGGGGGACATGATGAGCAGTTCTTC
many TRBJ1-1 - TRBV5-5 CASSLATGNTEAFF TGTGCCAGCAGCTTGGCCACGGGTAACACTGAAGCTTTCTTT
- TRBJ2-1 - TRBV29-1 CSVATGTGPNEQFF TGCAGCGTGGCAACAGGGACGGGGCCGAATGAGCAGTTCTTC
few TRBJ2-5 - TRBV7-8 CASTRGTSLETQYF TGTGCCAGCACCCGAGGGACCTCTTTGGAGACCCAGTACTTC
many TRBJ1-2 TRBD1 TRBV25-1 CASSDLRAGGYGYTF TGTGCCAGCAGTGATCTCCGGGCAGGGGGCTATGGCTACACCTTC
- TRBJ2-6 TRBD1 TRBV28 CAVRQGSGANVLTF TGTGCCGTACGACAGGGCTCGGGGGCCAACGTCCTGACTTTC
many TRBJ2-2 - TRBV6-5 CASRPFTGELFF TGTGCCAGCAGACCCTTCACCGGGGAGCTGTTTTTT
many TRBJ1-5 - TRBV5-5 CASSSASGRQPQHF TGTGCCAGCAGCTCCGCGTCAGGGAGACAGCCCCAGCATTTT
- TRBJ1-3 - TRBV20-1 CSATGSGNTIYF TGCAGTGCCACAGGCTCTGGAAACACCATATATTTT
many TRBJ1-1 - TRBV3-1 CASSPLGDGTEAFF TGTGCCAGCAGCCCACTGGGTGACGGCACTGAAGCTTTCTTT
many TRBJ2-1 TRBD1 TRBV2 CASSPGTGTTMRQFF TGTGCCAGCAGCCCCGGGACAGGGACTACAATGAGGCAGTTCTTC
many TRBJ2-3 TRBD2 TRBV7-2 CASSLLADISTDTQYF TGTGCCAGCAGCCTACTAGCGGATATTAGCACAGATACGCAGTATTTT
many TRBJ1-1 - TRBV29-1 CSVGTSRFTEAFF TGCAGCGTGGGGACATCGAGGTTCACTGAAGCTTTCTTT
medium-sized TRBJ2-7 - TRBV28 CASSLGSAGNAYEQYF TGTGCCAGCAGTTTGGGGTCAGCAGGGAACGCCTACGAGCAGTACTTC
- TRBJ1-2 - TRBV4-1 CASSSPHTGRFGYTF TGCGCCAGCAGCTCCCCCCACACAGGGCGCTTTGGCTACACCTTC
few TRBJ1-2 - TRBV6-4 CASSERANYGYTF TGTGCCAGCAGTGAACGGGCTAACTATGGCTACACCTTC
- TRBJ1-1 - TRBV5-1 CASSLGRLNTEAFF TGCGCCAGCAGCCTGGGACGCCTAAACACTGAAGCTTTCTTT
- TRBJ1-5 - TRBV20-1 CSARGARWGGTNQPQHF TGCAGTGCTAGAGGGGCTAGGTGGGGAGGGACCAATCAGCCCCAGCATTTT
few TRBJ2-7 TRBD2 TRBV29-1 CSVLRGGRAYEQYF TGCAGCGTTCTACGGGGGGGCAGGGCCTACGAGCAGTACTTC